Following are 21 T cell receptor beta chains from one sample sequenced in a study of T-cell reconstitution after alpha-beta-depleted transplantation in children. Preparation of the TCRbeta library involved a method that used unique molecular identifiers. TCRdb re-derived calls from the PCR reads in MiXCR, one entry per CDR3 protein. The repertoire holds 60,000 or so distinct CDR3 sequences, with about 40% as singletons. Sequencing was performed on PBMCs, mostly from graft donor cells, taken 360 days after TCRalphabeta/CD19-depleted stem cell transplant. Receptors were obtained from a male patient between 10 and 17 years old who had a stem cell transplant for acute lymphoblastic leukemia, so the T cells may come from the graft donor.

This clonotype was counted once. The chain combines TRBV4-3 with TRBJ2-6; D perhaps matches TRBD2 (6 bases). The CDR3 loop spans 19 amino acids. V dropped 0 bases and J dropped 2 bases, with 17 bases sitting between them. Germline V gene lookup returns CDR1 LGHNA and CDR2 YSLEER. The CDR3 spells CASSQDWDSLGTGANVLTF. The DNA for the CDR3 is TGCGCCAGCAGCCAAGATTGGGACTCCCTAGGAACTGGGGCCAACGTCCTGACTTTC.

V is TRBV28 and J is TRBJ2-6, with D perhaps matching TRBD2 (6 bases). This CDR3 comprises 19 residues. From germline, CDR1 is MDHEN and CDR2 SYDVKM. V lost 5 bases and J lost 0, with 20 bases in between. The CDR3 DNA is TGTGCCAGCAGTCCTTCTTTAGCGGACGCTTACTCTGGGGCCAACGTCCTGACTTTC. It encodes CASSPSLADAYSGANVLTF.

On this clonotype itself: The junction differs from germline at one of its ends, possibly a read error. The chain combines TRBV5-6 with TRBJ2-1, with 8 positions matching TRBD2. CDR1 and CDR2 from the germline V gene are SGHDT and YYEEEE. The CDR3 loop spans 12 amino acids. Written as DNA, the CDR3 is TGTGCCAGCAGCTTGGGGCGGGGGGTCAACAACTTC. Translation gives CASSLGRGVNNF. Full variable domain (remainder filled in from reference TRBV5-6 and TRBJ2-1): DAGVTQSPTHLIKTRGQQVTLRCSPKSGHDTVSWYQQALGQGPQFIFQYYEEEERQRGNFPDRFSGHQFPNYSSELNVNALLLGDSALYLCASSLGRGVNNFGPGTRLTVL.

This clonotype was seen a few times. CDR3 loop: CASSLAAAGPVSGNTIYF. Here the CDR3 DNA reads TGTGCCAGCAGCTTAGCTGCGGCAGGGCCTGTCTCTGGAAACACCATATATTTT. The V gene is TRBV7-6, the J gene TRBJ1-3; possibly TRBD1 for D (5 bases). CDR3 size: 18 residues. Trimming cost V 0 bases and J 0 bases, with 15 bases left between them. CDR1 and CDR2 (germline): SGHVS, FNYEAQ.

The chain uses TRBV20-1 and TRBJ2-7, with D maybe TRBD2 (6 bases). The germline V and J ends were trimmed by 0 bases and 4 bases, with 13 bases remaining between them. The CDR3 extends over 14 amino acids. Germline V gives CDR1 DFQATT, CDR2 SNEGSKA (reference sequence). The CDR3 DNA sequence: TGCAGTGCTAGAGATGACTTCCGGGGGTACGAGCAGTACTTC. Translating it yields CSARDDFRGYEQYF.

V usage is TRBV6-4 and J usage is TRBJ2-1, with 7 bases aligning to TRBD2. Germline V CDR1 and CDR2: MRHNA, SNTAGT. The CDR3 covers 16 residues. The V gene end was trimmed by 8 bases and the J gene end by 3 bases; junction bases not matched to a gene: 13. The DNA for the CDR3 is TGTGCCAGCTCGTTGAGGGCGGGAGTGGACTACAATGAGCAGTTCTTC. Translating gives CASSLRAGVDYNEQFF.

This clonotype was seen more than once but under ten times. The rearrangement joins TRBV5-1 to TRBJ2-7, with a tentative D call TRBD2 (5 bases). The germline CDR1 and CDR2 sequences are SGHRS and YFSETQ. Trimming removed 1 base from V and 2 bases from J, with 7 bases in between. The CDR3 contains 13 residues. The CDR3 spells CASSLRETYEQYF. In DNA, the CDR3 is TGCGCCAGCAGCTTGCGGGAAACCTACGAGCAGTACTTC.

This clonotype was observed a handful of times. The V gene is TRBV10-3, the J gene TRBJ2-1; 7 bases are a match to TRBD2. The V gene end was trimmed by 10 bases and the J gene end by 4 bases; junction bases not matched to a gene: 4. Per germline, CDR1 ENHRY and CDR2 SYGVKD. The CDR3 extends over 12 amino acids. The CDR3 region has the DNA TGTGCCACGGCGGGAGATTACAATGAGCAGTTCTTC. It translates to CATAGDYNEQFF.

This clonotype was counted a few times. V is TRBV20-1 and J is TRBJ2-5; 9 bases map to TRBD2. This CDR3 contains 15 residues. In germline, CDR1 is DFQATT, CDR2 SNEGSKA (reference sequence). Trimming took 0 bases from V and 9 from J; bases not matched to a gene: 11. The CDR3 DNA reads as TGCAGTGCTAGAGAGGCTAGCGGGGCTGCCGGGGCCCAGTACTTC. This codes for CSAREASGAAGAQYF.

V usage is TRBV2 and J usage is TRBJ2-1; D is undetermined. Germline CDR1 SNHLY, CDR2 FYNNEI. The CDR3 is 13 amino acids. V dropped 6 bases and J dropped 0 bases, with 6 bases sitting between them. CDR3 in amino acids: CASRRYSYNEQFF. CDR3 sequence (DNA): TGTGCCAGCAGACGATACTCCTACAATGAGCAGTTCTTC.

This clonotype showed up just a few times. J is TRBJ1-6 and V is TRBV7-9; TRBD1 agrees at 7 bases. The V segment lost 5 bases and the J segment 6 bases; nucleotides outside the gene matches: 7. CDR1 is SEHNR and CDR2 is FQNEAQ in the germline V gene (reference sequence). CDR3 length: 15 amino acids. The CDR3 DNA follows: TGTGCCAGCAGCCCCCGACAGGGCCGTAATTCACCCCTCCACTTT. Its protein is CASSPRQGRNSPLHF.

The CDR3, as DNA: TGTGCCAGCAGCTTTTCCGGGACAGGGGTGCTAGATACGCAGTATTTT. Residues: CASSFSGTGVLDTQYF. The V and J genes are TRBV13 and TRBJ2-3, with 10 bases fitting TRBD1. J gave up 5 bases and V 3 bases, and 8 bases lay outside the gene matches. The CDR3 has 16 residues. The germline V gene has CDR1 PRHDT and CDR2 FYEKMQ (reference sequence).

This sequence joins TRBV4-2 and TRBJ2-7; D may be TRBD1 or TRBD2 (7 bases each). V was clipped by 1 base and J by 0 bases, with 22 bases between them. From germline, CDR1 is LGHNA and CDR2 YNFKEQ. This CDR3 region has 19 residues. Here the CDR3 DNA reads TGTGCCAGCAGCCAAGTAAGTTTAGGTGAGCGGGACAGCTCCTACGAGCAGTACTTC. Translating gives CASSQVSLGERDSSYEQYF.

V gene TRBV11-3 combines with J gene TRBJ2-1; 8 positions agree with TRBD2. Germline CDR1 SGHNT, CDR2 YENEEA. This CDR3 region has 16 residues. The V segment lost 0 bases and the J segment 3 bases; nucleotides outside the gene matches: 4. DNA for the CDR3: TGTGCCAGCAGCTTAGAAGGAGCGGGGGTCTACAATGAGCAGTTCTTC. It specifies CASSLEGAGVYNEQFF.

The V gene is TRBV10-3, the J gene TRBJ2-2, with TRBD1 matching over 10 bases. V trimming: 9 bases; J trimming: 3 bases; junction bases outside the gene matches: 4. Germline lookup yields CDR1 ENHRY and CDR2 SYGVKD. CDR3 length: 14 amino acids. CDR3 coding DNA: TGTGCCATAGACAGGGGGCGAGACACCGGGGAGCTGTTTTTT. It specifies CAIDRGRDTGELFF.

This clonotype has only one observation. The V and J genes are TRBV7-8 and TRBJ2-7; the match to TRBD1 covers 12 bases. This CDR3 spans 16 amino acids. The J segment lost 2 bases and the V segment lost 4 bases, leaving 6 bases of the junction unmatched. Germline V lookup: CDR1 SGHVS, CDR2 FQNEAQ. CDR3 in DNA: TGTGCCAGCAGCTCCGAACGGGACAGGGGGCCCTACGAGCAGTACTTC. Protein product: CASSSERDRGPYEQYF.

V usage is TRBV4-1 and J usage is TRBJ1-4; 9 positions match TRBD1. This CDR3 has 15 residues. V was pared by 1 base and J by 8 bases, with 5 bases of the junction left unmatched. Per germline, CDR1 MGHRA and CDR2 YSYEKL. The chain's CDR3 is CASSQVGTGPEKLFF. The CDR3 DNA reads TGCGCCAGCAGCCAAGTCGGGACAGGGCCAGAAAAACTGTTTTTT.

This clonotype was picked up a small number of times. The chain is built from TRBV7-2 and TRBJ1-2; D gene ambiguous. Germline V gives CDR1 SGHTA, CDR2 FQGNSA. The CDR3 has 15 residues. V lost 1 base to trimming and J lost 4 bases, with 13 bases between them. The CDR3 loop is CASSLEAFFAYGYTF. CDR3 coding DNA: TGTGCCAGCAGCTTAGAGGCTTTTTTCGCCTATGGCTACACCTTC.

V usage is TRBV12-3 or TRBV12-4 and J usage is TRBJ2-2; TRBD1 matches 9 bases. The CDR3 has 15 amino acids. The trim removed 5 bases at V and 5 bases at J, leaving 6 bases unmatched. The CDR3 DNA is TGTGCCAGCAGTACCGGGACAGGGTATACCGGGGAGCTGTTTTTT. This encodes CASSTGTGYTGELFF.

This clonotype was observed a handful of times. The J gene is TRBJ2-7, the V gene TRBV10-3; D is possibly TRBD2 (5 bases). Germline assignment: CDR1 ENHRY and CDR2 SYGVKD. The CDR3 loop spans 12 amino acids. The V gene lost 7 bases and the J gene lost 6 bases, with 13 bases spanning the gap. CDR3 protein: CAITTAAGEQYF. For the CDR3, the DNA is TGTGCCATCACCACTGCGGCGGGCGAGCAGTACTTC.

This chain connects TRBV9 to TRBJ1-1; D not resolved. Germline-derived CDR1 and CDR2 are SGDLS and YYNGEE. The V end was cut by 0 bases, the J end by 11 bases, with 11 bases between. This CDR3 has 12 amino acids. CDR3 sequence: CASSVDTIRAFF. The CDR3 DNA follows: TGTGCCAGCAGCGTAGACACTATACGGGCTTTCTTT.